Each of the 30 T cell receptor beta chains below was sequenced from the same sample in a study of blood T cell repertoires in COVID-19 (dated by TCRdb to 2018 to 2020). Library preparation employed the immunoSEQ multiplex PCR assay. In TCRdb, the immuneACCESS table is reduced to in-frame sequences with V and J assigned. These tables do not hold every clone; where another copy was compared, an unresolved V gene accounts for under half, and the others remain unexplained. Counted in this sample were nearly 200,000 clones; more than 70% of them appeared once. The top ten clonotypes cover roughly 6.2% of the sample. Sequenced: peripheral blood. The receptors here all came from a middle-aged woman who had recovered from COVID-19.

The chain links TRBV28 to TRBJ2-7; possible D gene TRBD1, 5 bases. The CDR3 contains 14 residues. V shed 1 base and J shed 2 bases, with 9 bases lying between them. The germline gives CDR1 MDHEN, CDR2 SYDVKM. This CDR3 is CASSLSPGPYEQYF. The CDR3 DNA follows: TGTGCCAGCAGTTTATCTCCAGGGCCCTACGAGCAGTACTTC.

This clone occurred a few times. The rearrangement uses TRBV6-5 and TRBJ1-5, with D possibly TRBD1 on 5 matching bases. The V gene lost 6 bases and the J gene lost 6 bases, with 15 bases spanning the gap. CDR1 is MNHEY, CDR2 SVGAGI, per germline. This CDR3 has 14 amino acids. CDR3 residues: CASSPREGFQPQHF. The DNA for the CDR3 is TGTGCCAGCAGCCCCAGGGAGGGGTTTCAGCCCCAGCATTTT.

This clone was seen only a few times. The chain joins TRBV4-3 to TRBJ2-2, with TRBD2 matching over 10 bases. CDR3 length equals 14 residues. The ends lost 8 bases at V and 2 bases at J; junction bases unmatched: 2. From germline, CDR1 is LGHNA and CDR2 YSLEER. The CDR3 coding sequence is TGCGCCAGCCGGACTAGCGGCAACACCGGGGAGCTGTTTTTT. Translated, it gives CASRTSGNTGELFF.

The V and J genes are TRBV7-9 and TRBJ1-2, with D perhaps TRBD1 (5 bases). Trimming cost V 1 base and J 6 bases, with 9 bases left between them. Germline V CDR1 and CDR2: SEHNR, FQNEAQ (reference sequence). This CDR3 comprises 13 residues. This CDR3 reads CASSLGGADGYTF. The DNA of the CDR3 is TGTGCCAGCAGCTTAGGGGGCGCTGATGGCTACACCTTC.

The chain uses TRBV3-1 (or the pseudogene TRBV3-2) and TRBJ1-5; 9 nucleotides match TRBD1. The J segment lost 6 bases and the V segment lost 3 bases, leaving 0 bases of the junction unmatched. Germline lookup yields CDR1 LGHDT and CDR2 YNNKEL (reference sequence). This CDR3 region has 13 residues. CDR3 DNA sequence: TGTGCCAGCAGCCAGGACAGGGGTCAGCCCCAGCATTTT. Translated: CASSQDRGQPQHF.

V is TRBV27 and J is TRBJ1-6; 7 bases align to TRBD1. V trimming: 5 bases; J trimming: 10 bases; junction bases outside the gene matches: 11. CDR3 length: 15 residues. Germline V gene lookup returns CDR1 MNHEY and CDR2 SMNVEV (reference sequence). The CDR3 sequence: CASSVMAGGKSPLHF. CDR3 bases: TGTGCCAGCAGTGTTATGGCAGGGGGAAAGTCACCCCTCCACTTT.

Concerning this clone: Other nucleotide sequences from this sample produce the same CDR3. The chain uses TRBV5-1 and TRBJ2-5; D might be TRBD2 (6 bases). The germline V gene encodes CDR1 SGHRS and CDR2 YFSETQ. The V end was cut by 4 bases, the J end by 2 bases, with 12 bases between. The CDR3 totals 14 residues. The CDR3: CASSLGSGQETQYF. CDR3 DNA sequence: TGCGCCAGCAGCCTGGGTAGCGGACAAGAGACCCAGTACTTC.

CDR3 sequence: CASSPPAGTGGGYTF. CDR3 nucleotides: TGTGCCAGCAGCCCTCCCGCCGGGACAGGGGGTGGCTACACCTTC. The chain couples TRBV3-1 (or the pseudogene TRBV3-2) to TRBJ1-2; TRBD1 matches at 11 bases. Germline CDR1 LGHDT, CDR2 YNNKEL (reference sequence). The ends lost 4 bases at V and 7 bases at J; junction bases unmatched: 8. The CDR3 extends over 15 amino acids.

The J gene is TRBJ2-5, the V gene TRBV19, with D maybe TRBD2 (6 bases). Germline CDR1 is LNHDA and CDR2 is SQIVND (reference sequence). The CDR3 consists of 14 residues. The V end was cut by 1 base, the J end by 2 bases, with 8 bases between. The CDR3 region is CASSIGTKQETQYF. The CDR3 region has the DNA TGTGCCAGTAGTATAGGGACTAAACAAGAGACCCAGTACTTC.

This clone was counted a few times. The rearrangement joins TRBV5-1 to TRBJ2-7; 9 nucleotides match TRBD1. Trimming cost V 4 bases and J 4 bases; bases outside gene matches: 6. The germline V gene has CDR1 SGHRS and CDR2 YFSETQ. This CDR3 is built from 14 residues. The CDR3 loop is CASSPLTGGYEQYF. CDR3 bases: TGCGCCAGCAGCCCCCTGACAGGGGGATACGAGCAGTACTTC.

J is TRBJ2-6 and V is TRBV11-1; D not certain. CDR1 SGHAT and CDR2 FQDESV come from the germline V gene (reference sequence). With 4 bases removed from V and 0 bases from J, the gap between germline ends came to 7 bases. The CDR3 spans 15 residues. The CDR3 coding sequence is TGTGCCAGCAGCTCCGTATTCTCTGGGGCCAACGTCCTGACTTTC. Protein sequence: CASSSVFSGANVLTF.

CDR3 loop: CASSESGRDEQYF. The DNA of the CDR3 is TGTGCCAGCTCAGAGAGCGGGAGGGACGAGCAGTACTTC. The V call is TRBV18, the J call TRBJ2-7; 10 bases line up with TRBD2. The CDR3 has 13 amino acids. The ends lost 5 bases at V and 5 bases at J; junction bases unmatched: 3. The V gene's germline CDR1 is KGHSH and CDR2 LQKENI.

The chain recombines TRBV4-3 with TRBJ1-2, with a possible D match to TRBD1 (6 bases). This CDR3 has 14 residues. Germline CDR1 reads LGHNA; CDR2 reads YSLEER. The V end lost 6 bases, the J end lost 1 base, and 12 bases lay between the germline ends. Here the CDR3 reads CASRRTDDNYGYTF. The DNA of the CDR3 is TGCGCCAGCAGACGGACAGACGATAACTATGGCTACACCTTC.

Only a few counts were recorded for this clone. The rearrangement links TRBV30 to TRBJ1-5; D is perhaps TRBD1 (5 bases). Germline CDR1 reads GTSNPN; CDR2 reads SVGIG (reference sequence). The CDR3 loop spans 13 amino acids. The V end was cut by 2 bases, the J end by 5 bases, with 10 bases between. This chain's CDR3 is CAWSRGKDQPQHF. CDR3 DNA: TGTGCCTGGAGTCGGGGGAAGGATCAGCCCCAGCATTTT.

This clone showed up just a few times. The chain is built from TRBV30 and TRBJ2-1, with D perhaps TRBD2 (7 bases). V gave up 3 bases and J gave up 9 bases, with 18 bases separating them. Germline assignment: CDR1 GTSNPN and CDR2 SVGIG (reference sequence). There are 14 residues in the CDR3. Here the CDR3 DNA reads TGTGCCTGGAGATGGGGGGGCCCCCTTACTGAGCAGTTCTTC. The encoded protein is CAWRWGGPLTEQFF. Combining the CDR3 with reference TRBV30 and TRBJ2-1 gives the whole variable domain SQTIHQWPATLVQPVGSPLSLECTVEGTSNPNLYWYRQAAGRGLQLLFYSVGIGQISSEVPQNLSASRPQDRQFILSSKKLLLSDSGFYLCAWRWGGPLTEQFFGPGTRLTVL.

This chain uses TRBV7-2 with TRBJ1-2; D perhaps matches TRBD1 (5 bases). The CDR3 loop spans 12 amino acids. The germline V gene encodes CDR1 SGHTA and CDR2 FQGNSA. Trimming pared 11 bases from V and 6 bases from J, leaving 16 bases between. CDR3 in DNA: TGTGCCGGGAGGGGACTCTTCCATGGCTACACCTTC. Amino acids: CAGRGLFHGYTF.

The chain combines TRBV7-7 with TRBJ1-1, with D perhaps TRBD1 (6 bases). Germline V lookup: CDR1 SSHAT, CDR2 FNYEAQ (reference sequence). V dropped 2 bases and J dropped 3 bases, with 7 bases sitting between them. The CDR3 has 13 residues. The CDR3 loop reads CASSLNRDTEAFF. CDR3 sequence (DNA): TGTGCCAGCAGCTTAAACAGGGACACTGAAGCTTTCTTT.

The chain uses TRBV6-5 and TRBJ1-1, with 7 bases identical to TRBD1. The junction had 3 bases not matched to a gene; V was cut back by 6 bases and J by 2 bases. Germline CDR1 is MNHEY and CDR2 is SVGAGI. The CDR3 is 13 residues long. CDR3 DNA: TGTGCCAGCAGGGTAGGGGGCAACACTGAAGCTTTCTTT. Amino acid sequence: CASRVGGNTEAFF.

This clone appeared a single time. The J gene is TRBJ2-5, the V gene TRBV7-3, with 9 bases fitting TRBD1. V lost 5 bases, J lost 2 bases, and 9 bases stayed unmatched. This CDR3 comprises 16 residues. The germline V gene has CDR1 SGHTA and CDR2 FQGTGA. The CDR3 DNA follows: TGTGCCAGCAGCCTCAGCTGGGGACAGGGACAAGAGACCCAGTACTTC. Encoded protein: CASSLSWGQGQETQYF. Together with reference TRBV7-3 and TRBJ2-5, the CDR3 gives the full variable domain: GAGVSQTPSNKVTEKGKYVELRCDPISGHTALYWYRQSLGQGPEFLIYFQGTGAADDSGLPNDRFFAVRPEGSVSTLKIQRTERGDSAVYLCASSLSWGQGQETQYFGPGTRLLVL.

V and J are TRBV5-1 and TRBJ2-7; D may be TRBD2 (5 bases). The CDR3 has 17 amino acids. V gave up 0 bases and J gave up 3 bases, with 19 bases separating them. CDR1 is SGHRS, CDR2 YFSETQ, per germline. CDR3 region: CASSLATLRAGNYEQYF. CDR3 DNA: TGCGCCAGCAGCTTGGCCACTTTGAGGGCGGGTAACTACGAGCAGTACTTC.

The chain is built from TRBV5-3 and TRBJ2-7; 10 bases agree with TRBD2. TRBV5-3 has ORF status, its function being uncertain. This CDR3 is built from 15 residues. V shed 1 base, J shed 1 base, and the junction held 2 bases outside the gene matches. Here the CDR3 reads CARSLLAGVSYEQYF. The CDR3 DNA reads TGTGCCAGAAGCTTGCTAGCGGGAGTGTCCTACGAGCAGTACTTC.

V is TRBV11-2 and J is TRBJ2-3; a possible D gene is TRBD2 (5 bases). CDR1 is SGHAT, CDR2 FQNNGV, per germline. The CDR3 contains 13 residues. V lost 1 base to trimming and J lost 3 bases, with 5 bases between them. In DNA form, the CDR3 reads TGTGCCAGCAGCTTAGGGACTACAGATACGCAGTATTTT. Translating it yields CASSLGTTDTQYF.

The V call is TRBV28, the J call TRBJ2-1; maybe TRBD1 (5 bases). Germline assignment: CDR1 MDHEN and CDR2 SYDVKM. Between the trimmed V and J ends, which lost 6 bases and 5 bases, there was a span of 5 bases. The CDR3 spans 11 residues. The CDR3 region is CASSRDNEQFF. For the CDR3, the DNA is TGTGCCAGCAGCAGGGACAATGAGCAGTTCTTC.

The V gene is TRBV11-3, the J gene TRBJ2-5; unclear D gene. This CDR3 spans 13 amino acids. Deletions cut 1 base from V and 3 bases from J, with 6 bases between. Germline values: CDR1 SGHNT, CDR2 YENEEA. CDR3 nucleotide sequence: TGTGCCAGCAGCTTAGGTGCAGAAGAGACCCAGTACTTC. Translating gives CASSLGAEETQYF.

J is TRBJ2-7 and V is TRBV10-3; 7 nucleotides match TRBD2. Unmatched junction bases numbered 11, after V lost 10 bases and J lost 5 bases. CDR3 length: 13 amino acids. Germline V gives CDR1 ENHRY, CDR2 SYGVKD. Here the CDR3 DNA reads TGTGCCAGCTTAGGTGGGAGGGCCGACGAGCAGTACTTC. This sequence encodes CASLGGRADEQYF.

The chain joins TRBV7-2 to TRBJ2-2; 10 nucleotides align to TRBD2. The ends lost 1 base at V and 5 bases at J; junction bases unmatched: 7. Germline V gene data show CDR1 as SGHTA and CDR2 as FQGNSA. The CDR3 has 17 amino acids. The DNA for the CDR3 is TGTGCCAGCAGCTTAGACGCTAGCGGGAGTCGGACCGGGGAGCTGTTTTTT. The encoded protein is CASSLDASGSRTGELFF.

This chain links TRBV15 with TRBJ2-1; TRBD1 aligns across 9 bases. CDR3 size: 20 residues. The germline V gene has CDR1 LNHNV and CDR2 YYDKDF (reference sequence). J gave up 1 base and V 2 bases, and 15 bases lay outside the gene matches. CDR3 region: CATSRLPGQGSYESYNEQFF. Here the CDR3 DNA reads TGTGCCACCAGCAGACTACCGGGACAGGGCAGTTATGAGTCCTACAATGAGCAGTTCTTC.

The chain recombines TRBV28 with TRBJ1-1; no firm D call. Germline V gene lookup returns CDR1 MDHEN and CDR2 SYDVKM. V was trimmed by 2 bases and J by 11 bases, leaving 15 bases between them. The CDR3 totals 13 residues. CDR3 region: CASSLKGFRWAFF. CDR3 nucleotides: TGTGCCAGCAGTTTAAAAGGTTTCAGGTGGGCTTTCTTT.

Notes on this clone: A read error may produce the germline difference seen at one junction end. The gene calls are TRBV19 and TRBJ2-3, with 10 bases that match TRBD2. CDR3 length equals 17 residues. Germline assignment: CDR1 LNHDA and CDR2 SQIVND (reference sequence). The CDR3 DNA follows: TGTGCCACTAGTTGGACTAGCGGTATCTCTAGCACAGATACGCAGTATTTT. It yields the protein CATSWTSGISSTDTQYF.

This chain links TRBV5-1 with TRBJ2-7, with TRBD2 identical over 7 bases. The germline V gene encodes CDR1 SGHRS and CDR2 YFSETQ. The ends lost 1 base at V and 1 base at J; junction bases unmatched: 5. This CDR3 region has 15 residues. CDR3 bases: TGCGCCAGCAGCTTGTCGGGACTATCGTCCTACGAGCAGTACTTC. As protein: CASSLSGLSSYEQYF.